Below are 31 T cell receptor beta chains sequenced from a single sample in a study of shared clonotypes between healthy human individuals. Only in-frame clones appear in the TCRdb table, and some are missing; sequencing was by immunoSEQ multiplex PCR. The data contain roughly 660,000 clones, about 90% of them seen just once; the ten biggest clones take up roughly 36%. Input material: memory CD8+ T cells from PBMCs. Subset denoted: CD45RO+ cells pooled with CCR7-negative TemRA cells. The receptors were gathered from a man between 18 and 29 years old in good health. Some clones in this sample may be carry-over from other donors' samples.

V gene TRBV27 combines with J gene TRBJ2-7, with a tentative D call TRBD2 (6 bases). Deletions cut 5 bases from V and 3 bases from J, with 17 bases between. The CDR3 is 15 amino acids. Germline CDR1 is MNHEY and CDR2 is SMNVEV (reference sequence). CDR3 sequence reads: CASSPQGLNLYEQYF. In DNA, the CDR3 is TGTGCCAGCAGTCCCCAGGGACTTAACCTCTACGAGCAGTACTTC.

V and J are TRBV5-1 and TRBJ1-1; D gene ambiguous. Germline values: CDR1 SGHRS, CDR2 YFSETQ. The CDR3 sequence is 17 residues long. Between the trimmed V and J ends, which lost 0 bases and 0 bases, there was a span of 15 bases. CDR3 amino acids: CASSLVLFGFVNTEAFF. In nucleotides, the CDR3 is TGCGCCAGCAGCTTGGTTTTATTTGGTTTTGTGAACACTGAAGCTTTCTTT.

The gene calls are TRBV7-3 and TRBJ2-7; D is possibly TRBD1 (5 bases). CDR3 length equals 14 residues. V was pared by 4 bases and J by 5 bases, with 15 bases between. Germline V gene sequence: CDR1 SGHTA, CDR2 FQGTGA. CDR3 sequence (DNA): TGTGCCAGCAGCTCCAGGGATCGAGACGACGAGCAGTACTTC. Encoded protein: CASSSRDRDDEQYF.

Here the CDR3 DNA reads TGTGCCAGCACGCCCCTATCGGGAGGTGAGCAGTTCTTC. It translates to CASTPLSGGEQFF. The V and J genes are TRBV11-2 and TRBJ2-1, with TRBD2 matching over 7 bases. The CDR3 spans 13 residues. Per the germline V gene, CDR1 is SGHAT and CDR2 is FQNNGV. V lost 7 bases and J lost 9; bases outside the gene matches: 9.

Written as DNA, the CDR3 is TGCGCCAGCGCTACAGGGGACTCACCGGATGGCTACACCTTC. Translation gives CASATGDSPDGYTF. V and J are TRBV5-1 and TRBJ1-2; 7 positions match TRBD1. The V gene end was trimmed by 7 bases and the J gene end by 6 bases; junction bases not matched to a gene: 12. Germline V gene sequence: CDR1 SGHRS, CDR2 YFSETQ. The CDR3 is 14 amino acids.

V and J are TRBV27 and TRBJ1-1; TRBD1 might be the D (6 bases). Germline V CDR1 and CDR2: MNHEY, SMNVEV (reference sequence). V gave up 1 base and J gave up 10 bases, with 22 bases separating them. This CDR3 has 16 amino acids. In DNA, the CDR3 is TGTGCCAGCAGTTTATGGGCTGGGGCGCAGGGGATGATAGCTTTCTTT. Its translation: CASSLWAGAQGMIAFF.

The CDR3 DNA reads TGTGCCAGCAGCTTAGGGGCCCCGAGCTCCTACGAGCAGTACTTC. Protein sequence: CASSLGAPSSYEQYF. This chain uses TRBV7-9 with TRBJ2-5, with D uncertain. The J call may be in error: the DNA end matches TRBJ2-7 better. Germline CDR1 SEHNR, CDR2 FQNEAQ (reference sequence). The CDR3 contains 15 residues.

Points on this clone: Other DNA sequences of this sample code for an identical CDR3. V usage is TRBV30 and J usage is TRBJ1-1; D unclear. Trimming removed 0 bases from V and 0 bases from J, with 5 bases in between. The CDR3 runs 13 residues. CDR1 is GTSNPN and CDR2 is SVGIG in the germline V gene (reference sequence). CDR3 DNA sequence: TGTGCCTGGAGTGTAGGGTTGAACACTGAAGCTTTCTTT. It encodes CAWSVGLNTEAFF. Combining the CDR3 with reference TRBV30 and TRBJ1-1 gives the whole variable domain SQTIHQWPATLVQPVGSPLSLECTVEGTSNPNLYWYRQAAGRGLQLLFYSVGIGQISSEVPQNLSASRPQDRQFILSSKKLLLSDSGFYLCAWSVGLNTEAFFGQGTRLTVV.

DNA of the CDR3: TGCGCCAGCAGCCAAGACAGGATAGCCCCCGCCTACGAGCAGTACTTC. Amino acids: CASSQDRIAPAYEQYF. This chain links TRBV4-3 with TRBJ2-7; no reliable D call. The CDR3 is made up of 16 amino acids. V dropped 0 bases and J dropped 2 bases, with 14 bases sitting between them. Per the germline V gene, CDR1 is LGHNA and CDR2 is YSLEER.

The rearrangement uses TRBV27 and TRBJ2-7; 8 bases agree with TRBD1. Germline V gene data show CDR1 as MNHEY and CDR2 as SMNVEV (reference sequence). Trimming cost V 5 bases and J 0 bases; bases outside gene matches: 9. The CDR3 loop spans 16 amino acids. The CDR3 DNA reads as TGTGCCAGCAGTCCCTCGACAGGGGCAACCTCCTACGAGCAGTACTTC. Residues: CASSPSTGATSYEQYF.

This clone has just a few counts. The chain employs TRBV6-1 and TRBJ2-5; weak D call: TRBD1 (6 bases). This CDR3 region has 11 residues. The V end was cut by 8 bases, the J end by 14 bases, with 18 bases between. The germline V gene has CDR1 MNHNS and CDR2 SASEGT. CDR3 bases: TGTGCCAGCGGAGCCGGGACACTTACTTACTTC. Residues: CASGAGTLTYF.

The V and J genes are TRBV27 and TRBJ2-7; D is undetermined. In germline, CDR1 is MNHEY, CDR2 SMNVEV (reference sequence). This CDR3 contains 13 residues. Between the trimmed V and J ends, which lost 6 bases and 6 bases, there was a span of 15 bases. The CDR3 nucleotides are TGTGCCAGCAGCCCGCGGTCTTCGGGCGAGCAGTACTTC. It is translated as CASSPRSSGEQYF.

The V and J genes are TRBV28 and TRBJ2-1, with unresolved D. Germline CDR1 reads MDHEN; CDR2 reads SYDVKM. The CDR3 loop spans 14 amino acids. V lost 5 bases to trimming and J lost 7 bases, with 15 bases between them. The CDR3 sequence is CASSLWKVGNEQFF. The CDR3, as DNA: TGTGCCAGCAGTCTCTGGAAGGTCGGGAATGAGCAGTTCTTC.

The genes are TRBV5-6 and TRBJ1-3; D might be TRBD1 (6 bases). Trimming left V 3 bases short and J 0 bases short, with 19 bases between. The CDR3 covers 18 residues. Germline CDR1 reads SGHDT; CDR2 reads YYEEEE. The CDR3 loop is CASSSYRDTDHSGNTIYF. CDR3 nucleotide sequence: TGTGCCAGCAGCTCCTACCGGGACACCGATCACTCTGGAAACACCATATATTTT.

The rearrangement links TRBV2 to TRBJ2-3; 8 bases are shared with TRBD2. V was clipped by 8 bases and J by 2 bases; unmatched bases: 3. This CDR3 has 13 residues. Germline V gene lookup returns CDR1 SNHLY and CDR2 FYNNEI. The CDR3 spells CASDGRATDTQYF. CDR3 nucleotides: TGTGCCAGCGACGGGAGGGCCACAGATACGCAGTATTTT. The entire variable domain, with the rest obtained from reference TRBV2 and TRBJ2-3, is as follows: EPEVTQTPSHQVTQMGQEVILRCVPISNHLYFYWYRQILGQKVEFLVSFYNNEISEKSEIFDDQFSVERPDGSNFTLKIRSTKLEDSAMYFCASDGRATDTQYFGPGTRLTVL.

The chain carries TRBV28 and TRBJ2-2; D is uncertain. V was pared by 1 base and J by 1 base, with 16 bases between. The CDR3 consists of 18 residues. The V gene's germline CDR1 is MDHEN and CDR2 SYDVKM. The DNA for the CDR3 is TGTGCCAGCAGTTTATCTCCAATGGCACAGAAGAACACCGGGGAGCTGTTTTTT. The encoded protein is CASSLSPMAQKNTGELFF. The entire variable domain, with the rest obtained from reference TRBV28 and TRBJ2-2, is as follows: DVKVTQSSRYLVKRTGEKVFLECVQDMDHENMFWYRQDPGLGLRLIYFSYDVKMKEKGDIPEGYSVSREKKERFSLILESASTNQTSMYLCASSLSPMAQKNTGELFFGEGSRLTVL.

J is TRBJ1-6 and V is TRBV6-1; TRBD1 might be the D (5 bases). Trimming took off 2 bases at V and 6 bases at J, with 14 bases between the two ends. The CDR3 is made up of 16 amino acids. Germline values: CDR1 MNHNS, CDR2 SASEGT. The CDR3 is CASSERGFVGNSPLHF. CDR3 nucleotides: TGTGCCAGCAGTGAAAGGGGCTTTGTCGGTAATTCACCCCTCCACTTT.

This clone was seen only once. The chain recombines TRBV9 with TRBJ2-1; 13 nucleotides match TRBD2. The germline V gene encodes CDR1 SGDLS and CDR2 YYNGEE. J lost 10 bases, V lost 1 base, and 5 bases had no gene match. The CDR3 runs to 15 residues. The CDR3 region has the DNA TGTGCCAGCAGCGTAACGGGACTAGCGGGAAGGGAGCAGTTCTTC. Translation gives CASSVTGLAGREQFF. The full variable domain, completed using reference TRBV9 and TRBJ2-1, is DSGVTQTPKHLITATGQRVTLRCSPRSGDLSVYWYQQSLDQGLQFLIQYYNGEERAKGNILERFSAQQFPDLHSELNLSSLELGDSALYFCASSVTGLAGREQFFGPGTRLTVL.

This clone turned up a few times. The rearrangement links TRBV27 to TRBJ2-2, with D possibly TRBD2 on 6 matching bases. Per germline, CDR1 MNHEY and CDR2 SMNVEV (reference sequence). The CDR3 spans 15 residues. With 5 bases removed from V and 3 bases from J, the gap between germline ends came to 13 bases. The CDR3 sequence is CASSRREYYTGELFF. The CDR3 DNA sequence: TGTGCCAGCAGTCGACGGGAGTATTACACCGGGGAGCTGTTTTTT.

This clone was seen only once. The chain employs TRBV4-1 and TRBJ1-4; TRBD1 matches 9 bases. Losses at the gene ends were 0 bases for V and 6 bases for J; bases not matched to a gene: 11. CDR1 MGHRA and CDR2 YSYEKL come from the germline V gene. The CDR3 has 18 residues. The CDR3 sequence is CASSQEGTGRKRDEKLFF. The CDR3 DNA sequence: TGCGCCAGCAGCCAAGAAGGGACAGGGAGGAAACGGGATGAAAAACTGTTTTTT.

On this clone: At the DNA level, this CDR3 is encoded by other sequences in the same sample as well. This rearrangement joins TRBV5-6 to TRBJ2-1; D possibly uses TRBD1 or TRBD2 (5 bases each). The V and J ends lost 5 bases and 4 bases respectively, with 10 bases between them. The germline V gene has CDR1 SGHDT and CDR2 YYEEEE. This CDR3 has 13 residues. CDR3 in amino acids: CASSLGGYNEQFF. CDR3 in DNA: TGTGCCAGCAGTCTTGGGGGATACAATGAGCAGTTCTTC. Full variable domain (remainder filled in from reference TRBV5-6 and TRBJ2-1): DAGVTQSPTHLIKTRGQQVTLRCSPKSGHDTVSWYQQALGQGPQFIFQYYEEEERQRGNFPDRFSGHQFPNYSSELNVNALLLGDSALYLCASSLGGYNEQFFGPGTRLTVL.

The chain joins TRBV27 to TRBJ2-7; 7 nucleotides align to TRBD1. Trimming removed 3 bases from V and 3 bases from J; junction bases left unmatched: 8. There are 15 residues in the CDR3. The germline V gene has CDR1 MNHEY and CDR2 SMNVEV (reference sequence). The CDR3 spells CASSFRDRGGYEQYF. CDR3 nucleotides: TGTGCCAGCAGTTTTCGGGACAGAGGCGGCTACGAGCAGTACTTC.

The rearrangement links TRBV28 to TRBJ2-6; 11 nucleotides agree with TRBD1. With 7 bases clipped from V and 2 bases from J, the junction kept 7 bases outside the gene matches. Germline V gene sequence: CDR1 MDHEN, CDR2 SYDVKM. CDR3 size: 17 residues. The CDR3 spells CASNGDRGVAGANVLTF. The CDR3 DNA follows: TGTGCCAGCAACGGGGACAGGGGGGTTGCTGGGGCCAACGTCCTGACTTTC. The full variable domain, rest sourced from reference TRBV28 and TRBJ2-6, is DVKVTQSSRYLVKRTGEKVFLECVQDMDHENMFWYRQDPGLGLRLIYFSYDVKMKEKGDIPEGYSVSREKKERFSLILESASTNQTSMYLCASNGDRGVAGANVLTFGAGSRLTVL.

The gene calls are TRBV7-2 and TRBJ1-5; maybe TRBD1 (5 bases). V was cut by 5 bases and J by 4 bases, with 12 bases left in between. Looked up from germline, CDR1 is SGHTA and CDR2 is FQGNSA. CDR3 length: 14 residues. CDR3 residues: CASSEVGLNQPQHF. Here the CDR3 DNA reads TGTGCCAGCAGCGAAGTGGGGCTAAATCAGCCCCAGCATTTT.

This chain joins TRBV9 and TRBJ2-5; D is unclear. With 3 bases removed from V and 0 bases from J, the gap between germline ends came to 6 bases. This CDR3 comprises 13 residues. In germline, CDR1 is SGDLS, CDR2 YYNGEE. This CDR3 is CASSASYQETQYF. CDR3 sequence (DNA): TGTGCCAGCAGCGCCTCCTACCAAGAGACCCAGTACTTC.

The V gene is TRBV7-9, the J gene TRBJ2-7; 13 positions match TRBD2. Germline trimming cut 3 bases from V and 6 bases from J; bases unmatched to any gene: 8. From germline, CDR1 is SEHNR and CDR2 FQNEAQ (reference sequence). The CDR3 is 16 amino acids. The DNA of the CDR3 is TGTGCCAGCAGCTTCACCGGGACTAGCGGGATTGCCGAGCAGTACTTC. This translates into CASSFTGTSGIAEQYF.

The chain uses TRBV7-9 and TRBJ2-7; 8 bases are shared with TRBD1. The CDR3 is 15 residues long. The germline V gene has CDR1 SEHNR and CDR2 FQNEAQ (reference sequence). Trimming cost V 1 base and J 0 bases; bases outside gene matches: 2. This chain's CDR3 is CASSLGTGISYEQYF. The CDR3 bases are TGTGCCAGCAGCTTAGGGACAGGGATCTCCTACGAGCAGTACTTC.

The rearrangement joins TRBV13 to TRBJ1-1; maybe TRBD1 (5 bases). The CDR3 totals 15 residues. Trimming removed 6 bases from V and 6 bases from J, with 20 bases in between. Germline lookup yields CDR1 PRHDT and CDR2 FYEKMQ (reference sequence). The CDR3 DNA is TGTGCCAGCAGTCCTCAGGGTCTCGGGAGGTCTGAAGCTTTCTTT. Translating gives CASSPQGLGRSEAFF. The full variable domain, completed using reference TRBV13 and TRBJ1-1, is AAGVIQSPRHLIKEKRETATLKCYPIPRHDTVYWYQQGPGQDPQFLISFYEKMQSDKGSIPDRFSAQQFSDYHSELNMSSLELGDSALYFCASSPQGLGRSEAFFGQGTRLTVV.

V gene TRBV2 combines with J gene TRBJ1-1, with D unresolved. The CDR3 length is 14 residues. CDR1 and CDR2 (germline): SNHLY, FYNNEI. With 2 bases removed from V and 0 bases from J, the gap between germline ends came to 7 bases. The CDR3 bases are TGTGCCAGCAGTGAAACACGGGTGAACACTGAAGCTTTCTTT. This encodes CASSETRVNTEAFF.

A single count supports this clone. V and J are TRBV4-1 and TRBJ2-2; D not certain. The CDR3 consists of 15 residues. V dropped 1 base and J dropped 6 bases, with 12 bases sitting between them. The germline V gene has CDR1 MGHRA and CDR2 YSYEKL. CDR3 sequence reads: CASSQGPFQAGELFF. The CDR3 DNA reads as TGCGCCAGCAGCCAAGGCCCGTTCCAGGCCGGGGAGCTGTTTTTT.

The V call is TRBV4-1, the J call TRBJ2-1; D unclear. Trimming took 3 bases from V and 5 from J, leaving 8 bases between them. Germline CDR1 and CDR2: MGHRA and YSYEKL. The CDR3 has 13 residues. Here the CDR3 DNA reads TGCGCCAGCAGCCACAGTCGGAACAATGAGCAGTTCTTC. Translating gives CASSHSRNNEQFF.